This section outlines one T cell receptor (beta chain) sequence together with its context. Its antigen is not identified. The data were obtained in a study of T cell responses to AZD1222 COVID-19 vaccine. Study observations and caveats: In a largely white British group with more females than males, clonal diversity was possibly underestimated. Sampling captured repertoires only after the peak T cell response. Nearly half of spike-specific TCRs reportedly target variant regions that are unmutated in the B.1.351 and B.1.1.7 variants. CD4 TCRs linked to vaccination spanned spike, dominating at 160-218 and 743-854.

Unmatched junction bases numbered 9, after V lost 1 base and J lost 7 bases. The CDR3 has 15 amino acids. Per the germline V gene, CDR1 is LGHDT and CDR2 is YNNKEL (reference sequence). Assay: immunoSEQ multiplex PCR; the TCRdb copy retains only in-frame clones and omits some. The sample carries 88,000 or so clones, around 90% recorded once. The V gene is TRBV3-1 (or the pseudogene TRBV3-2), the J gene TRBJ1-2, with 7 bases that match TRBD1. The sequence came from an adult in good health. The sample consisted of peripheral blood, taken on day 0 of AZD1222 vaccination. In DNA form, the CDR3 reads TGTGCCAGCAGCCAAGCCCAAACAGGGGAGGGTGGCTACACCTTC. It encodes CASSQAQTGEGGYTF.